The clone carrying this TCR beta chain was seen ten or more times. The sample belongs to a study of low-dose radiotherapy and immunotherapy resistance in tumors. Time point defined: after trial treatment. Treatment denoted: LDRT plus nivolumab, ipilimumab, low-dose cyclophosphamide and aspirin (RACIN trial). cDNA synthesis used a TRAV/TRBV-specific primer set for both chains. Over approximately 20 PCR cycles, TCRs were amplified from a constant-region primer and V-primer adapter. TCRdb re-analysed the reads in MiXCR, keeping a single row per CDR3 protein. The sample holds approximately 84,000 distinct CDR3 sequences; about 17% are singletons and the top ten take 1.1% to 1.5%. The receptor comes from a male donor with prostate cancer. Here the sequenced sample was PBMCs, taken after low-dose radiotherapy plus immunotherapy.

CDR3 sequence reads: CASQSGDGNTEAFF. The CDR3 coding sequence is TGTGCCAGCCAGTCAGGGGACGGGAACACTGAAGCTTTCTTT. This chain joins TRBV7-6 and TRBJ1-1, with TRBD1 as a possible D gene (6 bases). The V end was cut by 8 bases, the J end by 1 base, with 14 bases between. The CDR3 length is 14 residues. Per the germline V gene, CDR1 is SGHVS and CDR2 is FNYEAQ.